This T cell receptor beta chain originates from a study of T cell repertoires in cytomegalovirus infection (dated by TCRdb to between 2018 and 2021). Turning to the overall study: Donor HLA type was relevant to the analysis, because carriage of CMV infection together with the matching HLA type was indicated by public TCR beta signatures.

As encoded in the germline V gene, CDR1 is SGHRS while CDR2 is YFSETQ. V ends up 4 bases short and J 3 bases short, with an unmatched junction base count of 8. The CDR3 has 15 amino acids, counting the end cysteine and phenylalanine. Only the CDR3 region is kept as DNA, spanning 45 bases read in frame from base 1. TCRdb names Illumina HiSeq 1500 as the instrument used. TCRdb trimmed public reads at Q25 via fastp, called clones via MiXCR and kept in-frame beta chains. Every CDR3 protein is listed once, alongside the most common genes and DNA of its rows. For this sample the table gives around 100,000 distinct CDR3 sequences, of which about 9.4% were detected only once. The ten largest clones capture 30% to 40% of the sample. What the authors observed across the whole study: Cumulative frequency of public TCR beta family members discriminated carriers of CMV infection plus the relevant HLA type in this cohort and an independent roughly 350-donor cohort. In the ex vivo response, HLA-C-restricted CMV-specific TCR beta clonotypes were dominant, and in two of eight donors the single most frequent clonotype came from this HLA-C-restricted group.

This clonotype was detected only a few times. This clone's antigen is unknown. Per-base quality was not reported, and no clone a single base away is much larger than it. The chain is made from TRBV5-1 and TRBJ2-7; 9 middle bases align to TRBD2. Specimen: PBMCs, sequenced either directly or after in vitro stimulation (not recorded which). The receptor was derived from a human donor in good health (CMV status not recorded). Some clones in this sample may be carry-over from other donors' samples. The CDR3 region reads CASSETGTSSYEQYF. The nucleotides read TGCGCCAGCAGCGAGACCGGGACTAGCAGCTACGAGCAGTACTTC. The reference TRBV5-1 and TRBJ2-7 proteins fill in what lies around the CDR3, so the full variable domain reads KAGVTQTPRYLIKTRGQQVTLSCSPISGHRSVSWYQQTPGQGLQFLFEYFSETQRNKGNFPGRFSGRQFSNSRSEMNVSTLELGDSALYLCASSETGTSSYEQYFGPGTRLTVT.